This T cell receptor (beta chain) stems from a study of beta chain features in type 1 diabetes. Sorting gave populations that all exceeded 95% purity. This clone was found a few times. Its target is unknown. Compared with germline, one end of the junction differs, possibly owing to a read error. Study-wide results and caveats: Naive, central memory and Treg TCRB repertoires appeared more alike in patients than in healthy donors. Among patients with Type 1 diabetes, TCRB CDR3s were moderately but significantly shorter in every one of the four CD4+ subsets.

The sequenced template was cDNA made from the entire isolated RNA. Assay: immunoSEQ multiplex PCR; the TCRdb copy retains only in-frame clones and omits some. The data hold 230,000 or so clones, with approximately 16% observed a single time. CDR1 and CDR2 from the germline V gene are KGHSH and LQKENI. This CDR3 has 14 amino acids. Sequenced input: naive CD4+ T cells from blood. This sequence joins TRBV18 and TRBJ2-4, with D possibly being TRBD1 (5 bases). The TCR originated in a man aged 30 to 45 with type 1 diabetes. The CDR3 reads CASAPPRARNIQYF. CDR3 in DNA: TGTGCCAGCGCACCGCCCAGGGCGCGAAACATTCAGTACTTC.